This T cell receptor (beta chain) stems from a study of T cells in Graves' hyperthyroidism and ophthalmopathy. From RNA transcripts, TCR beta CDR3 regions were amplified. HTBI primers were used for first-round RT-PCR of the TCR CDR3. TCRdb fed the multiplex PCR reads into MiXCR, producing one record per CDR3 protein. The sample contains roughly 710,000 distinct CDR3 sequences, just over 35% of which appear only once. The diagnoses drew upon clinical symptoms, serum thyroxine and TRAb, thyroid ultrasound and orbital computed tomography. Germline V CDR1 and CDR2: SEHNR, FQNEAQ (reference sequence). The CDR3 consists of 14 residues. V shed 8 bases and J shed 0 bases, with 14 bases lying between them. This clonotype was detected only a few times.

This clonotype was obtained from a woman aged 40 to 49 with Graves' hyperthyroidism. The sequencing input was blood. The chain uses TRBV7-9 and TRBJ2-7; D is unclear. CDR3 region: CASHPGGSSYEQYF. The CDR3 bases are TGTGCCAGCCATCCTGGCGGTTCCTCCTACGAGCAGTACTTC.